This T cell receptor beta chain was recorded in a study of blood T cell repertoires in COVID-19. Under the authors' procedure: Researchers report that nucleated cell counts were estimated from reference gene primer amplification. Generated by immunoSEQ multiplex PCR, the TCRdb table keeps only in-frame clones and is missing some. Clone size and V and J calls were adopted from that table, with D and trimming inferred from the DNA. The table lists about 200,000 clones, roughly 84% of them singletons, with roughly 7% in the top ten. Participants, about 18 to 100 years old, spanned fewer than 30 US areas. Cohort assignment relied on participant-reported clinical history. In Cohort 3, a recovered donor had either two negative PCRs, clearance, or symptom resolution. The sequenced sample consisted of PBMCs or T cells enriched from blood (not recorded which). The sequence derives from a middle-aged man who had recovered from COVID-19.

The CDR3 is CSASSSGNTIYF. The CDR3 nucleotides read TGCAGTGCTAGTTCCTCGGGAAACACCATATATTTT. This chain connects TRBV20-1 to TRBJ1-3; D is unclear. Germline values: CDR1 DFQATT, CDR2 SNEGSKA (reference sequence). The CDR3 loop spans 12 amino acids. Trimming left V 3 bases short and J 4 bases short, with 7 bases between.